This T cell receptor beta chain was identified in a study of Tregs in tolerant kidney transplant recipients. The protocol was immunoSEQ multiplex PCR, while the TCRdb copy is restricted to in-frame clones and leaves out a portion. In the table there are under 80,000 clones, 70% to 90% of which are singletons. Germline loops: CDR1 MGHRA, CDR2 YSYEKL. The V end was cut by 2 bases, the J end by 2 bases, with 13 bases between. The CDR3 has 16 residues. This clone was detected only once. The sample here was Tregs from blood, taken before the transplant. The V and J genes are TRBV4-1 and TRBJ2-1, with D possibly called TRBD1 or TRBD2 (5 bases each). This clonotype originated in a human donor who received a combined kidney and bone marrow transplant. CDR3 in amino acids: CASSQQGGGTYNEQFF. CDR3 DNA sequence: TGCGCCAGCAGCCAACAAGGTGGGGGAACCTACAATGAGCAGTTCTTC.